These 17 T cell receptor beta chains originate from one sample sequenced in a study of blood T cell repertoires in COVID-19. Method: immunoSEQ multiplex PCR; TCRdb's copy keeps in-frame clones and lacks some. The data contain 150,000 or so clones, roughly 83% of them singletons. The sample was PBMCs or T cells enriched from blood (not recorded which). The origin of the receptors is an older woman who had recovered from COVID-19.

The genes are TRBV6-5 and TRBJ1-5; perhaps TRBD1 as D (5 bases). Trimming pared 9 bases from V and 4 bases from J, leaving 19 bases between. The CDR3 spans 15 residues. Germline CDR1 MNHEY, CDR2 SVGAGI. Here the CDR3 reads CASKVQGRPNQPQHF. In nucleotides, the CDR3 is TGTGCCAGTAAGGTTCAGGGAAGGCCAAATCAGCCCCAGCATTTT.

The chain couples TRBV3-1 (or the pseudogene TRBV3-2) to TRBJ1-2; no firm D call. In germline, CDR1 is LGHDT, CDR2 YNNKEL (reference sequence). The CDR3 totals 13 residues. V was trimmed by 0 bases and J by 4 bases, leaving 6 bases between them. CDR3: CASSQETSYGYTF. CDR3 DNA: TGTGCCAGCAGCCAAGAAACCAGCTATGGCTACACCTTC.

This rearrangement joins TRBV20-1 to TRBJ1-1; maybe TRBD1 (6 bases). The CDR3 consists of 11 residues. The ends were cut back, 5 bases at V and 7 bases at J, with 11 bases in the middle. Germline CDR1 and CDR2: DFQATT and SNEGSKA (reference sequence). CDR3 in DNA: TGCAGTGCTGAAAGGACAGATGAAGCTTTCTTT. It codes for CSAERTDEAFF.

The CDR3 sequence: CASSLGQLYGYTF. The CDR3 DNA sequence: TGTGCCAGCAGTTTAGGCCAACTTTATGGCTACACCTTC. This sequence joins TRBV12-3 or TRBV12-4 and TRBJ1-2; D is unclear. Trimming cost V 1 base and J 5 bases, with 8 bases left between them. The length of the CDR3 is 13 residues.

This chain joins TRBV3-1 (or the pseudogene TRBV3-2) and TRBJ1-1; D might be TRBD1 (5 bases). The V and J ends lost 1 base and 5 bases respectively, with 14 bases between them. Germline V lookup: CDR1 LGHDT, CDR2 YNNKEL (reference sequence). The CDR3 runs to 15 residues. In DNA, the CDR3 is TGTGCCAGCAGCCAAGCGGAGGGGCGGGGGACTGAAGCTTTCTTT. Protein product: CASSQAEGRGTEAFF.

The DNA of the CDR3 is TGTGCCAGTAGGGGGACTAGCGGGAGAGTGAACACCGGGGAGCTGTTTTTT. This translates into CASRGTSGRVNTGELFF. The chain uses TRBV19 and TRBJ2-2; the match to TRBD2 covers 14 bases. V lost 6 bases and J lost 1; bases outside the gene matches: 4. There are 17 residues in the CDR3. Germline values: CDR1 LNHDA, CDR2 SQIVND (reference sequence).

The table lists this clone with a count of one. This chain joins TRBV10-3 and TRBJ1-1; tentative D call: TRBD1 (5 bases). Germline CDR1 ENHRY, CDR2 SYGVKD. The CDR3 spans 13 residues. The V end lost 7 bases, the J end lost 1 base, and 10 bases lay between the germline ends. The CDR3 sequence is CAITLTENTEAFF. Written as DNA, the CDR3 is TGTGCCATCACCCTGACAGAGAACACTGAAGCTTTCTTT.

This chain links TRBV5-1 with TRBJ2-2; the match to TRBD2 covers 8 bases. Germline V gives CDR1 SGHRS, CDR2 YFSETQ. The junction had 6 bases not matched to a gene; V was cut back by 3 bases and J by 5 bases. The CDR3 consists of 15 residues. The CDR3 DNA reads as TGCGCCAGCAGCTCTTTAGCGGGGTCGACCGGGGAGCTGTTTTTT. It is translated as CASSSLAGSTGELFF.

This chain links TRBV11-2 with TRBJ1-5; possible D gene TRBD1, 6 bases. The CDR3 is 13 amino acids. Germline V gives CDR1 SGHAT, CDR2 FQNNGV. Trimming removed 4 bases at V and 3 bases at J, with 7 bases between. As DNA, the CDR3 is TGTGCCAGCAGCTGGGACAACAATCAGCCCCAGCATTTT. Amino acid sequence: CASSWDNNQPQHF.

V is TRBV5-4 and J is TRBJ2-3, with 9 bases matching TRBD2. The ends lost 3 bases at V and 6 bases at J; junction bases unmatched: 8. Germline V lookup: CDR1 SGHNT, CDR2 YYREEE (reference sequence). CDR3 size: 15 residues. This CDR3 reads CASSSPSGEGDTQYF. The CDR3 coding sequence is TGTGCCAGCAGCTCCCCTAGCGGGGAGGGGGATACGCAGTATTTT.

The chain uses TRBV11-2 and TRBJ2-5; 7 bases are a match to TRBD2. This CDR3 spans 14 amino acids. Unmatched junction bases numbered 11, after V lost 3 bases and J lost 10 bases. Germline loops: CDR1 SGHAT, CDR2 FQNNGV. The CDR3 loop reads CASSFRIDSGGQYF. The DNA for the CDR3 is TGTGCCAGCAGCTTTCGGATCGACTCGGGGGGCCAGTACTTC.

The chain has TRBV11-3 and TRBJ2-2; 7 bases match TRBD1. This CDR3 contains 14 residues. CDR1 and CDR2 (germline): SGHNT, YENEEA. With 6 bases clipped from V and 5 bases from J, the junction kept 6 bases outside the gene matches. This CDR3 reads CASRYRGGTGELFF. DNA of the CDR3: TGTGCCAGCAGATACAGGGGCGGAACCGGGGAGCTGTTTTTT.

The CDR3 DNA reads TGCGCCAGCAGCTTGGCCCCTGGGGGGTCGGGAGCAGATACGCAGTATTTT. Protein sequence: CASSLAPGGSGADTQYF. The chain couples TRBV5-1 to TRBJ2-3, with a tentative D call TRBD2 (6 bases). The CDR3 contains 17 residues. Germline loops: CDR1 SGHRS, CDR2 YFSETQ. V shed 0 bases and J shed 4 bases, with 18 bases lying between them.

This clone was recorded a few times. This chain joins TRBV7-9 and TRBJ2-5; D might be TRBD2 (5 bases). V was cut by 5 bases and J by 5 bases, with 9 bases left in between. This CDR3 has 12 amino acids. The germline gives CDR1 SEHNR, CDR2 FQNEAQ (reference sequence). The CDR3 DNA is TGTGCCAGCAGCCCGGGGATGGAGACCCAGTACTTC. This sequence encodes CASSPGMETQYF.

The rearrangement uses TRBV28 and TRBJ2-7, with 7 bases lining up with TRBD1. After removal of 3 bases from V and 3 bases from J, the junction contained 8 bases not matched to a gene. The CDR3 is made up of 15 amino acids. Germline lookup yields CDR1 MDHEN and CDR2 SYDVKM. The CDR3 reads CASSLSGQPRYEQYF. In DNA, the CDR3 is TGTGCCAGCAGTTTGTCGGGACAGCCACGCTACGAGCAGTACTTC.

This clone appeared once. The chain links TRBV7-2 to TRBJ1-2; D is unclear. Germline V lookup: CDR1 SGHTA, CDR2 FQGNSA. The CDR3 sequence is 15 residues long. Trimming removed 5 bases from V and 5 bases from J, with 18 bases in between. The CDR3 sequence: CASSGLRSYSYGYTF. Here the CDR3 DNA reads TGTGCCAGCAGCGGACTAAGGTCCTACTCATATGGCTACACCTTC.

The chain combines TRBV7-8 with TRBJ2-1; 7 nucleotides match TRBD2. Per the germline V gene, CDR1 is SGHVS and CDR2 is FQNEAQ. J gave up 7 bases and V 3 bases, and 9 bases lay outside the gene matches. This CDR3 is built from 15 residues. The CDR3 sequence: CASSLGGTIRNEQFF. CDR3 DNA sequence: TGTGCCAGCAGCTTGGGGGGGACTATACGAAATGAGCAGTTCTTC.